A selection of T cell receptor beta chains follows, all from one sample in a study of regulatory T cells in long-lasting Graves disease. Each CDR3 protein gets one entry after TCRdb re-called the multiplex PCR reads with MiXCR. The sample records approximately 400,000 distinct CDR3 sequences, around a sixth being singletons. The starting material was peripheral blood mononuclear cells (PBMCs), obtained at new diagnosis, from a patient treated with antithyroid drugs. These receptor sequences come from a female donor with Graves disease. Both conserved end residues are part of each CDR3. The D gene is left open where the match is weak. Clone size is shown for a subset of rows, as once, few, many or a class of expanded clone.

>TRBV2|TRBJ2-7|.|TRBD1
CASGTGGYEQYF
TGTGCCAGCGGGACAGGGGGCTACGAGCAGTACTTC
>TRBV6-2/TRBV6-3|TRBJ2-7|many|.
CASSMGRGLGYEQYF
TGTGCCAGCAGCATGGGGAGGGGGCTTGGCTACGAGCAGTACTTC
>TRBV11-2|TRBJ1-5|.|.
CASSLAGDIQPQHF
TGTGCCAGCAGCTTGGCAGGGGATATTCAGCCCCAGCATTTT
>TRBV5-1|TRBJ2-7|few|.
CASSLGTEQYF
TGCGCCAGCAGCTTGGGTACCGAGCAGTACTTC
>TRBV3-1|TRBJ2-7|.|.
CASSRVGASKTGLYEQYF
TGTGCCAGCAGCCGGGTGGGGGCTAGCAAGACGGGTCTCTACGAGCAGTACTTC
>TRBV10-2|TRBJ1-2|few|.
CASKDVDGGPQGPYGYTF
TGCGCCAGCAAGGATGTGGACGGGGGACCGCAGGGGCCCTATGGCTACACCTTC
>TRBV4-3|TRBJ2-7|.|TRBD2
CASSQGGSVYEQYF
TGCGCCAGCAGCCAGGGGGGGTCCGTCTACGAGCAGTACTTC
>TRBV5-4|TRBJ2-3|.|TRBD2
CASRSSGRVTDTQYF
TGTGCCAGCAGGTCTAGCGGGAGGGTCACAGATACGCAGTATTTT
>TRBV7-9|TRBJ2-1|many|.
CASSLVGSEQFF
TGTGCCAGCAGCTTAGTTGGTAGTGAGCAGTTCTTC
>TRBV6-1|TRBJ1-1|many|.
CASTQDRNTEAFF
TGTGCCAGCACCCAGGACAGGAACACTGAAGCTTTCTTT
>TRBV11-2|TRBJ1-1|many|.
CASSPRPGGTDTEAFF
TGTGCCAGCAGCCCCCGCCCCGGGGGTACGGACACTGAAGCTTTCTTT
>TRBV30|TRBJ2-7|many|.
CAWSLDSDFYF
TGTGCCTGGAGCCTCGACAGCGACTTTTACTTC
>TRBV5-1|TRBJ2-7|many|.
CASSSGQFEQYF
TGCGCCAGCAGCTCAGGACAGTTCGAGCAGTACTTC
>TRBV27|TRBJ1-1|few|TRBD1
CASSSKTGGNTEAFF
TGTGCCAGCAGTTCGAAAACAGGGGGGAACACTGAAGCTTTCTTT
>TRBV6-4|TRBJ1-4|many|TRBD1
CASSDSRQGGNEKLFF
TGTGCCAGCAGTGATTCCAGACAGGGGGGAAATGAAAAACTGTTTTTT
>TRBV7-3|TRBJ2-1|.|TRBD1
CASSLVPQGASEQFF
TGTGCCAGCAGCTTAGTCCCCCAGGGGGCAAGTGAGCAGTTCTTC
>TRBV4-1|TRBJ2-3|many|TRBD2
CASSQEGTSRGGSDTQYF
TGCGCCAGCAGCCAAGAAGGGACTAGTAGAGGAGGTTCGGATACGCAGTATTTT
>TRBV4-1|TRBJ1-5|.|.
CASSQVTANSNQPQHF
TGCGCCAGCAGCCAAGTTACGGCGAATAGCAATCAGCCCCAGCATTTT
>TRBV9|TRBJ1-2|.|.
CASSVEGYYGYTF
TGTGCCAGCAGCGTAGAGGGGTACTATGGCTACACCTTC
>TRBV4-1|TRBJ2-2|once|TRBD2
CASSPPRGESGELFF
TGCGCCAGCAGCCCGCCCCGGGGGGAGTCCGGGGAGCTGTTTTTT
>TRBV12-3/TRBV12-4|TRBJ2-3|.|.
CASTPTGTYTDTQYF
TGTGCCAGCACCCCGACTGGCACTTACACAGATACGCAGTATTTT
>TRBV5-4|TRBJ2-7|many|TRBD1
CASRRTGAAYEQYF
TGTGCCAGCAGGCGAACAGGGGCTGCCTACGAGCAGTACTTC
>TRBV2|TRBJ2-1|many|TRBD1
CASSGGTGPYNEQFF
TGTGCCAGCAGTGGCGGGACAGGCCCTTACAATGAGCAGTTCTTC
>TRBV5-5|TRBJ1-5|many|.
CASSLVAGDSNQPQHF
TGTGCCAGCAGCTTGGTAGCAGGGGATAGCAATCAGCCCCAGCATTTT
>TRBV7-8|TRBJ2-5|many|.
CASSTQDAPGWETQYF
TGTGCCAGCAGCACACAGGACGCCCCGGGTTGGGAGACCCAGTACTTC